This paragraph reports one T cell receptor beta chain. Its antigen is not yet known. Base qualities were left out, and no much larger clone turns up one base away. CDR1 SGHRS and CDR2 YFSETQ are derived from the germline V gene. The CDR3 spans 15 residues, from the cysteine through the phenylalanine. The read is trimmed to its CDR3 DNA, 45 bases read in frame from base 1. V and J are trimmed by 4 bases and 3 bases, and the gene matches miss 7 bases of the junction. The data stem from a study of T cell responses to AZD1222 COVID-19 vaccine (dated by TCRdb to about 2021). Some background on the complete study: AZD1222 recipients given second doses at about 4 weeks or at about 12 weeks were pooled, since spike-specific TCR depth and breadth were not found to differ between the two schedules. TCR sequencing was performed for about 250 trial participants, of whom around 200 were given two doses of AZD1222 and around 25 were given two doses of MenACWY control vaccine. Trial participants were enrolled by age into subgroups of 18-55, 56-69 and 70-plus years, and about 150, 27 and 61 TCR-sequenced participants, respectively, were included in these subgroups. Overall study outcomes, separate from this receptor: The vaccine-associated CD4 TCRs covered the entire spike protein, and the dominant responses fell in regions 160-218 and 743-854. Because no samples from the day 14 peak response were available, repertoires could be characterized only after the peak T cell response. Spike-specific TCR breadth and depth rose significantly after two AZD1222 doses compared with day 0 and with MenACWY recipients. Conclusions about previously exposed vaccinees are limited, since just a handful of AZD1222 recipients were seropositive for SARS-CoV-2 at baseline. The 56-69-year group was small, and its depth increase did not reach significance, likely because of low power. Participants were mostly white British and included more females than males, and it was suggested by the authors that clonal diversity may have been underestimated. Reportedly, close to half of the unique spike-specific TCRs recognized epitopes lying outside the regions that are mutated in the B.1.351 and B.1.1.7 variants.

The CDR3 regions of human TCRbeta chains were analyzed by immunosequencing. In the paper's pipeline: TCRs in the repertoires were compared against a reference library of SARS-CoV-2-specific TCRs that had been generated with the MIRA antigen-specificity platform. Breadth meant the fraction of unique TCRs that were SARS-CoV-2-associated, whereas depth meant the fraction of total T cells that were SARS-CoV-2-associated. Using the MIRA data, every spike-specific TCR was mapped to the spike region that the TCR reacted to and assigned to either a CD4 or a CD8 class. Log10-transformed breadth and depth values were compared by one-way ANOVA with Sidak's multiple comparisons tests. TCRdb holds this immuneACCESS table with in-frame rearrangements only. Some clones are missing; in checked studies, unresolved V genes explain under half, and the rest has no known cause. V, J and clone size are those of that table, while D and trimming were read from the DNA. Across this sample there are about 140,000 clones, with more than 70% seen only once. More than 2.5% of the sample belongs to the ten largest clones.

The intended sense of this specimen's time point label: baseline before first vaccination. The vaccinee samples were drawn from two UK trials, COV001 and COV002, one of which was a single-blind randomized controlled phase 2/3 trial testing AZD1222 (ChAdOx1 nCoV-19) in healthy adults. For TCRbeta chain sequencing, PBMC samples were collected from trial participants at day 0 and at day 28 after the second dose. Recombination linked TRBV5-1 to TRBJ2-1; 7 junctional bases match TRBD2. The sequence was collected from an adult in good health. Sequenced here: peripheral blood, sampled on day 0 of AZD1222 vaccination. The CDR3 in this case is CASSGTSAIYNEQFF. The sequenced DNA: TGCGCCAGCAGCGGTACTAGCGCGATCTACAATGAGCAGTTCTTC.